The TCR beta chain under discussion was sequenced for a study of CXCR3-negative and CXCR3-positive naive CD8 T cells. A word on this clonotype: The antigen remains undetermined.

UMI-labeled TRB cDNA libraries were prepared by 5' RACE. With the 5' RACE reads reprocessed, TCRdb shows one record per CDR3 protein and no DNA. The table lists 90,000 to 100,000 distinct CDR3 sequences. General study results and limits: Comparably high diversity marked both naive subsets, whereas memory CD8+ cells had much lower diversity. CXCR3-positive naive cells had TRB CDR3s that were more hydrophobic than CXCR3-negative naive cells had. Memory cells showed distinct TRBV-TRBJ patterns, while the two naive subsets matched.

This sequence was found in a human donor in good health. Some clones in this sample may be carry-over from other donors' samples. Sequenced: naive CXCR3+ CD8+ T cells from blood. Subset: CD45RO-CCR7+CD27+CD95- naive CD8+ T cells expressing CXCR3 (TNR3+).

CDR3 sequence: CASSVGGYTEAFF. This chain links TRBV9 with TRBJ1-1; TCRdb outputs TRBD1, but without DNA this stays unchecked. The CDR3 totals 13 residues. Germline V gives CDR1 SGDLS, CDR2 YYNGEE. Drawing the rest from reference TRBV9 and TRBJ1-1, the complete variable domain is DSGVTQTPKHLITATGQRVTLRCSPRSGDLSVYWYQQSLDQGLQFLIQYYNGEERAKGNILERFSAQQFPDLHSELNLSSLELGDSALYFCASSVGGYTEAFFGQGTRLTVV.